In this sample, the clone carrying this TCR beta chain turned up once. Its antigen remains unknown. These data come from a study of cytomegalovirus exposure and HLA in healthy donors. Notes on the study in general: The tendency of first-cohort TCR clusters to co-occur in the roughly 120 validation repertoires was the finding of a later analysis. 164 TCR beta chains were listed as cytomegalovirus-associated.

The donors were part of the validation cohort of 120 or so subjects. That cohort was separate from the first cohort, which comprised roughly 670 subjects. Trimming removed 2 bases from V and 5 bases from J; junction bases left unmatched: 9. The CDR3 sequence is 15 residues long. Germline assignment: CDR1 MGHRA and CDR2 YSYEKL. This table comes from immunoSEQ multiplex PCR, and its TCRdb copy is limited to in-frame clones, with some not included. Found here are 150,000 to 200,000 clones, around nine tenths of them singletons; the top ten hold less than 3.5%. This chain joins TRBV4-1 and TRBJ2-7, with TRBD1 matching over 7 bases. What was sequenced was PBMCs. The TCR originated in a young man in good health and CMV-seropositive. CDR3 residues: CASSQSKDRLNEQYF. The CDR3 nucleotides are TGCGCCAGCAGCCAAAGCAAGGACAGGCTGAACGAGCAGTACTTC.